Frequency places the clone carrying this T cell receptor (beta chain) as medium-sized. Its antigen remains unknown. With the 10x single-cell sequencing reads reprocessed, TCRdb shows one record per CDR3 protein and no DNA. This sample's table reports fewer than 1,500 distinct CDR3 sequences. The data were taken from a study of CD8 T cells in cerebrospinal fluid in Alzheimer's disease. Study findings and constraints: Expanded clones of at least 3% were commoner in Alzheimer's patients than healthy subjects.

This CDR3 is built from 17 residues. Specimen: cerebrospinal fluid. The chain couples TRBV1 to TRBJ2-7; TCRdb names TRBD2, which stays unverified in the absence of DNA. TRBV1 is annotated as a pseudogene. The receptor comes from a human donor with Alzheimer's disease. The CDR3 sequence is CTSSPPPLSGGPYEQYF.